The 16 T cell receptor beta chains listed next were all sequenced from one sample in a study of regulatory T cells in long-lasting Graves disease (dated by TCRdb to the early 2020s). Interpreted using the paper, the time point label stands for: newly diagnosed GD, antithyroid drugs for less than 3 months. For both TCR sequencing and RNA sequencing, RNA was extracted from PBMCs in TRIzol. Library creation used multiplex PCR. Sequencing was performed on an Illumina HiSeq 4000. TCR beta libraries were built with iRepertoire HTBI primers and Arm-PCR amplification of CDR3 regions. In TCRdb, the public reads were trimmed at Q25 with fastp and aligned with MiXCR, with productive beta chains retained. All rows with the same CDR3 protein become a single entry with the most common DNA and genes. The table for this sample lists some 460,000 distinct CDR3 sequences; about a sixth of them were counted only once. The ten largest clones represent about 12% of the sample.

This same sample was also taken into another study, of T cells in Graves' hyperthyroidism and ophthalmopathy.

The sequencing here drew on peripheral blood mononuclear cells (PBMCs), taken at new diagnosis, from a patient treated with antithyroid drugs. These receptor sequences come from a man between 40 and 49 years old with Graves disease. Donor details come from another sample of the same person, matched by shared clones.

This clonotype was seen a single time. V gene TRBV2 combines with J gene TRBJ1-2, with unresolved D. Between the trimmed V and J ends, which lost 1 base and 3 bases, there was a span of 15 bases. The germline V gene encodes CDR1 SNHLY and CDR2 FYNNEI. This CDR3 is built from 16 residues. The DNA of the CDR3 is TGTGCCAGCAGTGAAGAGGAAAGACGGTTATACTATGGCTACACCTTC. It codes for CASSEEERRLYYGYTF. Looking up the rest from reference TRBV2 and TRBJ1-2 gives the full variable domain: EPEVTQTPSHQVTQMGQEVILRCVPISNHLYFYWYRQILGQKVEFLVSFYNNEISEKSEIFDDQFSVERPDGSNFTLKIRSTKLEDSAMYFCASSEEERRLYYGYTFGSGTRLTVV.

As regards this clonotype: It may be a read error: a sequence one base away is much more abundant. V and J are TRBV28 and TRBJ1-3; 7 positions agree with TRBD1. The CDR3 is 15 residues long. In germline, CDR1 is MDHEN, CDR2 SYDVKM. The CDR3 reads CASSITGVGGTTIYF. CDR3 in DNA: TGTGCCAGCAGCATTACAGGGGTGGGCGGAACCACCATATATTTT.

This clonotype came up many times. This chain links TRBV6-1 with TRBJ2-5; possible D gene TRBD2, 6 bases. Germline V gene lookup returns CDR1 MNHNS and CDR2 SASEGT. The CDR3 runs 12 residues. Trimming left V 6 bases short and J 5 bases short, with 10 bases between. Here the CDR3 reads CASRGGRETQYF. DNA of the CDR3: TGTGCCAGCAGAGGTGGGAGGGAGACCCAGTACTTC.

In its sample, this clonotype was seen many times. The gene calls are TRBV5-1 and TRBJ2-1; 10 nucleotides align to TRBD2. The CDR3 totals 16 residues. Germline V gives CDR1 SGHRS, CDR2 YFSETQ. J lost 10 bases, V lost 10 bases, and 20 bases had no gene match. The CDR3 region is CAGEPGLAPLYMEQFF. The CDR3 region has the DNA TGCGCCGGGGAACCGGGACTAGCGCCCCTCTACATGGAGCAGTTCTTC. Drawing the rest from reference TRBV5-1 and TRBJ2-1, the complete variable domain is KAGVTQTPRYLIKTRGQQVTLSCSPISGHRSVSWYQQTPGQGLQFLFEYFSETQRNKGNFPGRFSGRQFSNSRSEMNVSTLELGDSALYLCAGEPGLAPLYMEQFFGPGTRLTVL.

The V and J genes are TRBV19 and TRBJ2-3, with 12 bases matching TRBD1. The length of the CDR3 is 15 residues. The germline V gene encodes CDR1 LNHDA and CDR2 SQIVND (reference sequence). The V gene end was trimmed by 5 bases and the J gene end by 4 bases; junction bases not matched to a gene: 4. DNA for the CDR3: TGTGCCAGTAGTGCGGGACAGGGGGCTGCAGATACGCAGTATTTT. Translating it yields CASSAGQGAADTQYF. Filled out from reference TRBV19 and TRBJ2-3, the complete variable domain reads DGGITQSPKYLFRKEGQNVTLSCEQNLNHDAMYWYRQDPGQGLRLIYYSQIVNDFQKGDIAEGYSVSREKKESFPLTVTSAQKNPTAFYLCASSAGQGAADTQYFGPGTRLTVL.

This clonotype was found a few times. The rearrangement links TRBV29-1 to TRBJ2-7; 10 bases align to TRBD1. V shed 4 bases, J shed 3 bases, and the junction held 6 bases outside the gene matches. This CDR3 is 14 amino acids long. Germline V CDR1 and CDR2: SQVTM, ANQGSEA. The CDR3: CSVAGTGAHYEQYF. The CDR3 nucleotides are TGCAGCGTTGCCGGGACAGGGGCCCACTACGAGCAGTACTTC.

The rearrangement uses TRBV29-1 and TRBJ1-5; D is perhaps TRBD1 (6 bases). The CDR3 totals 18 residues. V lost 8 bases and J 0 bases, leaving 26 bases between the germline ends. Germline V gene lookup returns CDR1 SQVTM and CDR2 ANQGSEA. CDR3 in amino acids: CSTNTGSQRGYSNQPQHF. In DNA, the CDR3 is TGCAGCACCAATACCGGGTCTCAAAGGGGGTATAGCAATCAGCCCCAGCATTTT. Looking up the rest from reference TRBV29-1 and TRBJ1-5 gives the full variable domain: SAVISQKPSRDICQRGTSLTIQCQVDSQVTMMFWYRQQPGQSLTLIATANQGSEATYESGFVIDKFPISRPNLTFSTLTVSNMSPEDSSIYLCSTNTGSQRGYSNQPQHFGDGTRLSIL.

This clonotype was recorded many times. This sequence joins TRBV11-2 and TRBJ2-7; D unclear. Trimming stripped 5 bases from V and 1 base from J, with 18 bases between. The CDR3 consists of 16 residues. Germline V lookup: CDR1 SGHAT, CDR2 FQNNGV. CDR3 residues: CASSQRSVTSSYEQYF. The CDR3 DNA sequence: TGTGCCAGCAGCCAAAGATCAGTAACATCATCCTACGAGCAGTACTTC.

The chain couples TRBV4-1 to TRBJ2-7; TRBD2 agrees at 7 bases. V was pared by 1 base and J by 2 bases, with 5 bases of the junction left unmatched. The germline V gene has CDR1 MGHRA and CDR2 YSYEKL. This CDR3 comprises 15 residues. CDR3 coding DNA: TGCGCCAGCAGCCAAGTGGCTGCGGGGGCCTACGAGCAGTACTTC. It specifies CASSQVAAGAYEQYF.

The rearrangement joins TRBV29-1 to TRBJ1-4; D call uncertain. The germline V gene has CDR1 SQVTM and CDR2 ANQGSEA. CDR3 length: 12 amino acids. Trimming pared 4 bases from V and 1 base from J, leaving 4 bases between. CDR3 nucleotides: TGCAGCGTTGGGAGAACTAATGAAAAACTGTTTTTT. This gives the protein CSVGRTNEKLFF.

In this sample, this clonotype turned up many times. The rearrangement links TRBV18 to TRBJ2-3; a possible D gene is TRBD2 (6 bases). CDR3 length equals 15 residues. Trimming took off 3 bases at V and 2 bases at J, with 12 bases between the two ends. Per the germline V gene, CDR1 is KGHSH and CDR2 is LQKENI. CDR3: CASSPAGWATDTQYF. Here the CDR3 DNA reads TGTGCCAGCTCACCGGCGGGATGGGCCACAGATACGCAGTATTTT.

The chain is built from TRBV6-1 and TRBJ1-4; 7 bases agree with TRBD1. The CDR3 length is 16 residues. V shed 5 bases, J shed 1 base, and the junction held 7 bases outside the gene matches. Germline assignment: CDR1 MNHNS and CDR2 SASEGT. The CDR3 loop is CASSTETGETNEKLFF. The CDR3 DNA follows: TGTGCCAGCAGTACCGAAACAGGGGAAACTAATGAAAAACTGTTTTTT.

This clonotype was observed a handful of times. This sequence joins TRBV4-2 and TRBJ2-2, with 8 positions matching TRBD2. This CDR3 is 17 amino acids long. V lost 1 base, J lost 3 bases, and 7 bases stayed unmatched. Looked up from germline, CDR1 is LGHNA and CDR2 is YNFKEQ. This chain's CDR3 is CASSQVGLAGYTGELFF. DNA for the CDR3: TGTGCCAGCAGCCAAGTGGGCCTAGCGGGTTACACCGGGGAGCTGTTTTTT.

This clonotype was seen ten or more times. The chain is built from TRBV11-1 and TRBJ2-7, with D tentatively TRBD2 (6 bases). The CDR3 contains 15 residues. Trimming took 1 base from V and 3 from J, leaving 13 bases between them. Germline CDR1 and CDR2: SGHAT and FQDESV (reference sequence). Written as DNA, the CDR3 is TGTGCCAGCAGCTTAGATCCGACTAGTCTCTACGAGCAGTACTTC. Its protein product is CASSLDPTSLYEQYF.

This clonotype was picked up a small number of times. The chain is built from TRBV29-1 and TRBJ1-1; perhaps TRBD1 as D (6 bases). This CDR3 contains 13 residues. V lost 8 bases and J lost 4, with 17 bases in between. CDR1 is SQVTM and CDR2 is ANQGSEA in the germline V gene. CDR3: CSSGGAGSTEAFF. CDR3 nucleotide sequence: TGCAGCTCGGGGGGGGCAGGGTCCACTGAAGCTTTCTTT.

The sample holds many counts of this clonotype. The chain couples TRBV6-1 to TRBJ2-2, with 10 positions matching TRBD1. Germline trimming cut 7 bases from V and 4 bases from J; bases unmatched to any gene: 6. The germline V gene has CDR1 MNHNS and CDR2 SASEGT. The CDR3 spans 15 residues. The CDR3 protein is CASTRQGAGTGELFF. In DNA form, the CDR3 reads TGTGCCAGCACCCGACAGGGGGCCGGCACCGGGGAGCTGTTTTTT.